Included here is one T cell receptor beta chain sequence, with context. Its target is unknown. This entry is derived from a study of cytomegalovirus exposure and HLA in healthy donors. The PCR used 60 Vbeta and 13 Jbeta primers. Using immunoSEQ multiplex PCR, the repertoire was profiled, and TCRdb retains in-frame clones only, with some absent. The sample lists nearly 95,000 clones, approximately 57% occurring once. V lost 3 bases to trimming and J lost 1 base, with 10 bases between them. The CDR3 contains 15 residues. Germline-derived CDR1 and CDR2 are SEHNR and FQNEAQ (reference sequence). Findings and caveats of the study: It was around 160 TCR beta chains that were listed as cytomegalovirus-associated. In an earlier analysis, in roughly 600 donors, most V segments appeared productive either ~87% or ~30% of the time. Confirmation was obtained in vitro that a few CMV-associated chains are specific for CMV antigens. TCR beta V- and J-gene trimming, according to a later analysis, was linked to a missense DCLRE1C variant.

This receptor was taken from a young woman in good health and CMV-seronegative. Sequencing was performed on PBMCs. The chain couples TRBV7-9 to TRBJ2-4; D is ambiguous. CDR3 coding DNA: TGTGCCAGCAGCTTGTTGGAGTCGGCCAAAAACATTCAGTACTTC. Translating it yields CASSLLESAKNIQYF.